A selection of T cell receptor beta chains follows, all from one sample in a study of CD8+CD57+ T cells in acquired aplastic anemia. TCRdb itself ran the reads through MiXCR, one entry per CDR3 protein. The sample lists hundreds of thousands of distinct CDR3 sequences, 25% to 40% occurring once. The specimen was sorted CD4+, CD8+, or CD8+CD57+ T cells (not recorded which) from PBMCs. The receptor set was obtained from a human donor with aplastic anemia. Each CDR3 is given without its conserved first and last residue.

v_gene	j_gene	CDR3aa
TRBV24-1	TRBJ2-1	ATGYLGINEQF
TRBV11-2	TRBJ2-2	ASSLGLVGDTGELF
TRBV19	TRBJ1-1	ASSIQGRTEAF
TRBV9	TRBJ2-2	ASSVGLDRLPGELF
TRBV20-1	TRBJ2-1	SAPSSTDNEQF
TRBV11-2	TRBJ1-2	ASSLLAGGANYGYT
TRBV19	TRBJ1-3	ASSIDPSANTIY
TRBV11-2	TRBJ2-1	ASSPNRDWGYNEQF
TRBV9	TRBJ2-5	ASSAGGREETQY
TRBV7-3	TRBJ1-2	ASSLSGSGGNYGYT
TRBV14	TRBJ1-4	ASSQRGLGNGKLF
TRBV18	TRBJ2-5	ASSPVGVETQY
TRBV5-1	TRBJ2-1	ASSLRTSGGSYNEQF
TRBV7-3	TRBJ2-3	ASSLTVDRTDTQY
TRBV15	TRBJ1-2	ATSPRDRAYGYT
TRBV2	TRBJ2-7	ASEGTLNEQY
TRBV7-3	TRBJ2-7	ASSLASGQGSYEQY
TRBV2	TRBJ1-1	ASSDTGGRTEAF